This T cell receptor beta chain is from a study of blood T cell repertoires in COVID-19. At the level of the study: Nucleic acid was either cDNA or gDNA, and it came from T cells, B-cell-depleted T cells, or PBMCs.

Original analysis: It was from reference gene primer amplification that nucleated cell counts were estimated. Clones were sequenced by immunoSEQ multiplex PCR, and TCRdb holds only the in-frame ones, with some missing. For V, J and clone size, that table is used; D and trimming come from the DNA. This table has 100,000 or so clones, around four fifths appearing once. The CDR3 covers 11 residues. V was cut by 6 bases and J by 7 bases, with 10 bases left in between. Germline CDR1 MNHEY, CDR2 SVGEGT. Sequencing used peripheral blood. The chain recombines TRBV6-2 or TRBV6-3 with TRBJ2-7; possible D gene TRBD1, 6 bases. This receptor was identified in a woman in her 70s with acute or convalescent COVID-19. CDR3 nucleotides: TGTGCCAGCAGCCCCGGGACAGAGCAGTACTTC. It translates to CASSPGTEQYF.